What follows is one T cell receptor (beta chain) and its context. The antigen remains undetermined. Every patient relapsed after autologous stem cell transplantation, and brentuximab vedotin exposure varied. Best responses were complete response, partial response or progressive disease. This entry comes from a study of PD-1 blockade in classical Hodgkin lymphoma. Whole-study findings and limits: Lower baseline TCR diversity marked trial partial responders and progressors. Lower baseline TCR diversity was reported for newly diagnosed patients than for healthy donors.

Sequencing used immunoSEQ multiplex PCR; TCRdb keeps in-frame clones, though not all of them. This table has roughly 96,000 clones, roughly nine tenths appearing once. V was trimmed by 2 bases and J by 3 bases, leaving 19 bases between them. Germline assignment: CDR1 SGHTA and CDR2 FQGNSA. This CDR3 comprises 18 residues. V and J are TRBV7-2 and TRBJ2-2; perhaps TRBD2 as D (5 bases). Sequenced here: peripheral blood mononuclear cells (PBMCs), sampled before the second cycle of nivolumab. The clonotype originates from a human donor with classical Hodgkin lymphoma. The CDR3 sequence is CASSLILPLRVYTGELFF. The CDR3 DNA is TGTGCCAGCAGCTTAATACTGCCCTTGCGGGTATACACCGGGGAGCTGTTTTTT. The variable domain in full, completed from reference TRBV7-2 and TRBJ2-2, reads GAGVSQSPSNKVTEKGKDVELRCDPISGHTALYWYRQSLGQGLEFLIYFQGNSAPDKSGLPSDRFSAERTGGSVSTLTIQRTQQEDSAVYLCASSLILPLRVYTGELFFGEGSRLTVL.